This T cell receptor beta chain emerged from a study of cytomegalovirus exposure and HLA in healthy donors. As to this clone: Its target is unknown.

Overall study results and limits: A further, later analysis showed that HLA-associated TCR beta chains (compared with equally common others) were more clonally expanded. Most TCR sequences were seen very rarely across donors, but some public TCRs occurred in many. Later genetic work tied a missense DCLRE1C variant to beta-chain V and J trimming.

Trimming removed 5 bases from V and 7 bases from J; junction bases left unmatched: 10. CDR1 and CDR2 (germline): SEHNR, FQNEAQ (reference sequence). This CDR3 comprises 14 residues. 13 Jbeta primers and 60 Vbeta primers were used for the PCR. In the authors' methods: In a later analysis, 79 million or so unique TCR beta chains included roughly 11 million shared by two or more donors. This table comes from immunoSEQ multiplex PCR, and its TCRdb copy is limited to in-frame clones, with some not included. V and J calls and clone size are as listed in that table; D and trimming were resolved from the DNA. The sample records around 150,000 clones, 80% being singletons.

The sample consisted of PBMCs. The clonotype originates from a male donor in good health and CMV-seropositive. The chain combines TRBV7-9 with TRBJ2-7, with 8 bases aligning to TRBD1. As DNA, the CDR3 is TGTGCCAGCAGCCGACCGGGACAGGCCCGTGAGCAGTACTTC. Protein sequence: CASSRPGQAREQYF.